The rows below give T cell receptor beta chains drawn from one sample of a study of T cells in Graves' hyperthyroidism and ophthalmopathy. TCRdb independently ran MiXCR on the multiplex PCR reads; one entry per CDR3 protein. Of about 400,000 distinct CDR3 sequences listed, about 15% are singletons. The sample consisted of blood. The receptors come from a man aged 18 to 29 with Graves' ophthalmopathy. Each CDR3 is given with its conserved first and last residue. D genes are given only for firm matches. Clone sizes are given selectively: once, few, many, or a class where the clone is expanded.

TRBV5-4,TRBJ2-7,NA,NA,CASSIDRFSYEQYF,TGTGCCAGCAGCATAGACAGATTCTCCTACGAGCAGTACTTC
TRBV10-3,TRBJ2-3,few,TRBD2,CAIRTSGTDTQYF,TGTGCCATCAGAACTAGCGGGACGGATACGCAGTATTTT
TRBV18,TRBJ2-5,many,NA,CASSPSTWGQETQYF,TGTGCCAGCTCACCCTCCACGTGGGGACAAGAGACCCAGTACTTC
TRBV27,TRBJ1-1,NA,NA,CANSPQARPEAFF,TGTGCCAACAGTCCCCAGGCAAGACCTGAAGCTTTCTTT
TRBV7-9,TRBJ2-7,many,TRBD2,CASSLAPSGVYEQYF,TGTGCCAGCAGCTTAGCCCCTAGCGGGGTCTACGAGCAGTACTTC
TRBV7-2,TRBJ1-5,many,NA,CASSVIGQPQHF,TGTGCCAGCAGCGTTATAGGTCAGCCCCAGCATTTT
TRBV30,TRBJ2-3,many,NA,CAWISTLGTDTQYF,TGTGCCTGGATATCCACGCTTGGCACAGATACGCAGTATTTT
TRBV12-3/TRBV12-4,TRBJ2-3,many,NA,CASRASSTDTQYF,TGTGCCAGCAGAGCCAGTAGCACAGATACGCAGTATTTT
TRBV24-1,TRBJ2-5,many,NA,CATSDPARETQYF,TGTGCCACCAGTGATCCGGCCCGTGAGACCCAGTACTTC
TRBV29-1,TRBJ2-7,few,NA,CSVAMDDEQYF,TGCAGCGTTGCTATGGACGACGAGCAGTACTTC
TRBV27,TRBJ1-4,many,NA,CASSLSGVLVPNEKLFF,TGTGCCAGCAGTTTATCCGGGGTTTTAGTACCGAATGAAAAACTGTTTTTT
TRBV27,TRBJ2-6,few,NA,CASSPRGGSYSGANVLTF,TGTGCCAGCAGTCCCCGTGGAGGGAGCTATTCTGGGGCCAACGTCCTGACTTTC
TRBV10-3,TRBJ2-7,NA,TRBD2,CAISEGLAGGSHEQYF,TGTGCCATCAGTGAGGGACTAGCGGGAGGGTCCCACGAGCAGTACTTC
TRBV9,TRBJ1-4,NA,NA,CASSVTFLSANEKLFF,TGTGCCAGCAGCGTAACTTTCCTGTCGGCTAATGAAAAACTGTTTTTT
TRBV4-1,TRBJ1-2,NA,NA,CASSQPGNYGYTF,TGCGCCAGCAGCCAACCAGGGAACTATGGCTACACCTTC
TRBV5-1,TRBJ2-7,many,TRBD2,CASSLTSGRQYEQYF,TGCGCCAGCAGCTTAACTAGCGGGAGGCAATACGAGCAGTACTTC
TRBV19,TRBJ2-5,NA,TRBD1,CASSHRTGGLQETQYF,TGTGCCAGTAGTCACCGGACAGGGGGCCTCCAAGAGACCCAGTACTTC
TRBV9,TRBJ1-2,many,NA,CASRHHGTNVGYGYTF,TGTGCCAGCAGACACCACGGGACAAACGTGGGCTATGGCTACACCTTC
TRBV3-1,TRBJ1-5,many,NA,CASSQAQVSQPQHF,TGTGCCAGCAGCCAAGCCCAGGTCAGCCAGCCCCAGCATTTT
TRBV3-1,TRBJ1-5,NA,NA,CASSQGVGSNQPQHF,TGTGCCAGCAGCCAAGGGGTCGGCAGCAATCAGCCCCAGCATTTT
TRBV14,TRBJ1-5,NA,NA,CASIGSGGNQPQHF,TGTGCCAGCATAGGGTCAGGGGGCAATCAGCCCCAGCATTTT
TRBV5-5,TRBJ2-1,many,NA,CASSLGAGGNEQFF,TGTGCCAGCAGCTTGGGGGCAGGGGGGAATGAGCAGTTCTTC
TRBV2,TRBJ1-6,many,NA,CASSEGIPVGLSSPLHF,TGTGCCAGCAGTGAAGGGATCCCGGTAGGACTTAGTTCACCCCTCCACTTT
TRBV18,TRBJ2-2,many,NA,CASSPPTGGSGELFF,TGTGCCAGCTCACCACCGACAGGCGGATCCGGGGAGCTGTTTTTT
TRBV10-3,TRBJ2-3,NA,TRBD2,CAISGGGGPDTQYF,TGTGCCATCAGTGGAGGCGGGGGTCCAGATACGCAGTATTTT
TRBV7-9,TRBJ2-3,many,NA,CASSPRTGTDTQYF,TGTGCCAGCTCACCACGTACAGGCACAGATACGCAGTATTTT
TRBV27,TRBJ2-5,many,NA,CASSPYHYQETQYF,TGTGCCAGCAGTCCCTACCATTACCAAGAGACCCAGTACTTC
TRBV28,TRBJ2-7,many,TRBD1,CASSLTTGAEQYF,TGTGCCAGCAGTCTTACGACAGGGGCCGAGCAGTACTTC
TRBV7-2,TRBJ2-1,many,NA,CASSLSAPFIEEQFF,TGTGCCAGCAGCTTATCGGCCCCTTTCATAGAGGAGCAGTTCTTC
TRBV3-1,TRBJ2-3,many,NA,CASSVTRGDTQYF,TGTGCCAGCAGCGTAACTAGGGGCGATACGCAGTATTTT
TRBV7-9,TRBJ2-5,many,NA,CASGSHVGRETQYF,TGTGCCAGCGGCTCACATGTGGGCCGCGAGACCCAGTACTTC
TRBV2,TRBJ2-1,NA,TRBD1,CASSAGTGLGEQFF,TGTGCCAGCAGTGCCGGGACAGGGTTGGGTGAGCAGTTCTTC
TRBV2,TRBJ2-1,many,TRBD2,CASSEPGGSSYNEQFF,TGTGCCAGCAGTGAACCCGGGGGGAGCTCCTACAATGAGCAGTTCTTC
TRBV6-1,TRBJ2-3,many,TRBD1,CASRTGTGVTDTQYF,TGTGCCAGCAGAACCGGGACAGGGGTCACAGATACGCAGTATTTT
TRBV5-1,TRBJ1-1,many,NA,CASTGDLNTEAFF,TGCGCCAGCACGGGGGACCTGAACACTGAAGCTTTCTTT
TRBV5-4,TRBJ2-2,NA,NA,CASSRDFPGELFF,TGTGCCAGCAGCCGAGACTTTCCCGGGGAGCTGTTTTTT